The T cell receptor (beta chain) under discussion was sequenced for a study of OX40 agonist ivuxolimab in advanced cancers. Describing the broader study: Ivuxolimab was a fully human IgG2 agonistic monoclonal antibody targeting the costimulatory receptor OX40 (CD134). Patients were allowed to have had prior anti-PD-1, anti-PD-L1 or anti-CTLA-4 therapy, and more than 35% of the dose-escalation patients had been treated with checkpoint inhibitors. Partial responses occurred in three dose-escalation patients: two with cutaneous melanoma and one with hepatocellular carcinoma. The monotherapy dose-escalation portion (N ≈ 50 patients) of the phase I ivuxolimab trial is reported in the paper. In the dose-escalation cohort, 82.7% of patients were male, and the mean age was 60 years with a range of roughly 20 to 80. Of the roughly 51 patients in dose escalation, some 20 had hepatocellular carcinoma, roughly 15 had melanoma, 9 had renal cell carcinoma and 9 had head and neck cancer. Intravenous ivuxolimab was administered to patients every 2 weeks at six dose levels: 0.01, 0.1, 0.3, 1.5, 3 and 10 mg/kg. Peripheral TCRbeta sequencing was intended to test whether TCR sequence diversity was altered and clonal T-cell expansion was caused by ivuxolimab. What the work shows at the level of the full study, not this receptor alone: The antigen specificity of the clonally expanded peripheral T cells was not determined. After ivuxolimab, expanded clones were on average more numerous among CD8+ T cells than among CD4+ T cells. Partial responders in the 0.1-3.0 mg/kg groups had among the lowest normalized peripheral clonal expansion, especially among CD8+ T cells. At doses from 0.1 to 3.0 mg/kg, clonal expansion was seen in both CD4+ and CD8+ blood T cells between baseline and week 6. Low levels of normalized T-cell clonal expansion were also seen in some patients who did not respond.

The trial excluded patients who had a history of autoimmune disease or who were on systemic immunosuppression. Peripheral blood for TCR sequencing was collected from all dose cohorts at baseline, on cycle 4 day 1, and on cycle 7 day 1. Samples were obtained from an open-label, multicenter, first-in-human phase I dose-escalation trial of ivuxolimab. Adults with locally advanced or metastatic melanoma, renal cell, hepatocellular, or head and neck squamous cell carcinoma were enrolled in the trial. Before TCR sequencing, CD4+ T cells and CD8+ T cells were sorted from peripheral blood as separate populations. CDR1 and CDR2 were assigned from the germline V gene as LGHNA and YSLEER. V was cut back by 1 base and J by 1 base, leaving a gap of 11 bases between them. Counted from cysteine to phenylalanine, this CDR3 has 16 amino acids. The only DNA kept is the CDR3, 48 bases in frame from the first base. Concerning this clone itself: The antigen this receptor binds is unknown. The sample holds no much larger clone one base away, and base qualities are not on file.

Genomic DNA was isolated from the sorted cells so that the TCRbeta CDR3 region could be sequenced. TCRbeta CDR3 regions were sequenced using the immunoSEQ Assay. TCRdb mirrors the immuneACCESS table, restricted to in-frame sequences. Some clones are absent from its copies; in checked studies, under half trace to an unresolved V gene, and the reason for the others is unknown. The sample records tens of thousands of clones, approximately 85% of which are singletons. The ten largest clonotypes hold approximately 0.2% of the sample. This receptor chain uses TRBV4-3 and TRBJ2-4; the D gene is possibly TRBD2, with 6 bases matching. Sequenced material: CD4+ or CD8+ T cells sorted from blood, taken in a trial of the OX40 agonist ivuxolimab. This receptor was obtained from an adult with an advanced solid tumor such as melanoma, head and neck, liver or kidney cancer. CDR3 loop: CASSQGQRAAKNIQYF. In nucleotides, the sequence is TGCGCCAGCAGCCAAGGCCAGCGGGCGGCCAAAAACATTCAGTACTTC.